Listed below are T cell receptor beta chains from one sample, sequenced in a study of T cells after yellow fever vaccination. TCRdb re-called the 5' RACE reads through MiXCR, storing one row per CDR3 protein. The sample yields 500,000 to 700,000 distinct CDR3 sequences, over 15% seen once. The sample consisted of PBMCs, taken 15 days after the yellow fever booster vaccination. The receptors were gathered from a young man who received the YFV17D yellow fever vaccine. Each CDR3 is given with its conserved first and last residue. D genes are given only for firm matches. The size of a clone is reported for some rows only, either as once, few or many, or as a class for expanded clones.

j_call v_call clone_size d_call cdr3_aa cdr3_nt
TRBJ2-7 TRBV2 few - CASSHKNDEQYF TGTGCCAGCAGCCACAAAAATGACGAGCAGTACTTC
TRBJ1-5 TRBV29-1 - - CSVLEGGANQPQHF TGCAGCGTTTTAGAGGGGGGGGCCAATCAGCCCCAGCATTTT
TRBJ2-7 TRBV5-1 - TRBD2 CASSPLGRRYPYEQYF TGCGCCAGCAGCCCCCTCGGGAGGAGGTATCCCTACGAGCAGTACTTC
TRBJ2-3 TRBV12-3/TRBV12-4 few - CASSLALKPGADTQYF TGTGCCAGCAGTTTAGCCCTGAAGCCTGGGGCAGATACGCAGTATTTT
TRBJ2-7 TRBV20-1 - - CSALRVSYEQYF TGCAGTGCGCTCAGGGTCTCCTACGAGCAGTACTTC
TRBJ2-1 TRBV7-3 - TRBD2 CASSSQTSGINEQFF TGTGCCAGCAGCTCCCAGACTAGCGGGATAAATGAGCAGTTCTTC
TRBJ1-1 TRBV29-1 few - CSVHRDQGTEAFF TGCAGCGTCCACAGGGATCAGGGGACTGAAGCTTTCTTT
TRBJ2-3 TRBV20-1 - - CSACRTEGSTDTQYF TGCAGTGCTTGCCGAACGGAGGGCAGCACAGATACGCAGTATTTT
TRBJ2-7 TRBV12-3/TRBV12-4 few - CASRLGTLEQYF TGTGCCAGCAGACTAGGGACCCTCGAGCAGTACTTC
TRBJ2-7 TRBV7-9 many - CASSLGLGTYEQYF TGTGCCAGCAGCTTAGGGCTGGGGACCTACGAGCAGTACTTC
TRBJ2-1 TRBV6-1 - - CASRPSGSGKSYNEQFF TGTGCCAGCAGGCCTTCCGGCTCCGGGAAGTCCTACAATGAGCAGTTCTTC
TRBJ2-3 TRBV6-1 - - CASSVKDTQYF TGTGCCAGCAGTGTGAAAGATACGCAGTATTTT
TRBJ2-3 TRBV29-1 many - CSAGGQQGADTQYF TGCAGCGCCGGGGGGCAGCAGGGAGCAGATACGCAGTATTTT
TRBJ2-6 TRBV7-3 - TRBD1 CASSVLQGSGANVLTF TGTGCCAGCAGCGTATTACAGGGGTCTGGGGCCAACGTCCTGACTTTC
TRBJ2-5 TRBV7-2 - TRBD2 CASSLFWAGGTQETQYF TGTGCCAGCAGCCTATTCTGGGCGGGAGGAACCCAAGAGACCCAGTACTTC
TRBJ2-3 TRBV12-3/TRBV12-4 - - CASKVDGGNTQYF TGTGCCAGCAAAGTAGACGGGGGAAATACGCAGTATTTT
TRBJ1-6 TRBV7-9 few TRBD1 CASSSFRRDRVNSPLHF TGTGCCAGCAGCTCGTTCCGACGGGACAGGGTTAATTCACCCCTCCACTTT
TRBJ1-4 TRBV18 many - CASSPGATNEKLFF TGTGCCAGCTCACCCGGCGCAACTAATGAAAAACTGTTTTTT
TRBJ2-7 TRBV7-9 - TRBD1 CASSHGQGSTYEQYF TGTGCCAGCAGCCACGGACAGGGATCAACCTACGAGCAGTACTTC
TRBJ2-7 TRBV10-3 - - CAISESPVYEQYF TGTGCCATCAGTGAGTCACCCGTGTACGAGCAGTACTTC
TRBJ2-7 TRBV7-9 - TRBD2 CASSFRGSKSYEQYF TGTGCCAGCAGCTTCCGCGGGAGTAAGTCCTACGAGCAGTACTTC
TRBJ2-1 TRBV27 few - CASRQLDQPLSSYNEQFF TGTGCCAGCAGACAACTCGACCAACCCTTGAGCTCCTACAATGAGCAGTTCTTC
TRBJ2-5 TRBV7-2 many TRBD2 CASSNLAGVGETQYF TGTGCCAGCAGCAATCTAGCGGGAGTTGGGGAGACCCAGTACTTC
TRBJ2-4 TRBV12-3/TRBV12-4 - TRBD2 CASSFGGGLAVPLAKNIQYF TGTGCCAGCAGTTTCGGGGGGGGACTAGCGGTACCTCTAGCCAAAAACATTCAGTACTTC
TRBJ2-7 TRBV3-1 few - CASSPHAGNVEQYF TGTGCCAGCAGCCCGCATGCGGGAAATGTGGAGCAGTACTTC
TRBJ2-3 TRBV7-6 few - CASSLGYVWTAFTDTQYF TGTGCCAGCAGCTTAGGTTACGTTTGGACAGCCTTCACAGATACGCAGTATTTT
TRBJ2-1 TRBV29-1 few TRBD2 CSVAGTSGRDEQFF TGCAGCGTTGCCGGGACTAGCGGGAGGGATGAGCAGTTCTTC
TRBJ2-1 TRBV15 few TRBD2 CATLTSGREEQFF TGTGCCACCTTGACTAGCGGGAGGGAAGAGCAGTTCTTC
TRBJ2-5 TRBV7-9 - - CASSIPTGWETQYF TGTGCCAGCAGCATTCCTACAGGGTGGGAGACCCAGTACTTC
TRBJ2-5 TRBV4-3 - - CASSLSTKSLQETQYF TGCGCCAGCAGCCTCTCGACGAAATCCTTACAAGAGACCCAGTACTTC
TRBJ2-2 TRBV20-1 few TRBD1 CSARLHRDRVNTGELFF TGCAGTGCTAGACTTCACCGGGACAGGGTGAACACCGGGGAGCTGTTTTTT
TRBJ2-5 TRBV29-1 - TRBD2 CSVEAGGTGETQYF TGCAGCGTTGAAGCGGGGGGAACTGGGGAGACCCAGTACTTC
TRBJ1-1 TRBV10-3 few - CAISESGEGSAFF TGTGCCATCAGTGAGTCCGGGGAGGGGTCGGCTTTCTTT
TRBJ2-7 TRBV12-3/TRBV12-4 - - CASSPQVGTQYEQYF TGTGCCAGCAGTCCCCAAGTCGGGACTCAATACGAGCAGTACTTC
TRBJ1-1 TRBV20-1 - - CSAQFLDSSNTEAFF TGCAGTGCTCAATTTCTGGACAGTTCGAACACTGAAGCTTTCTTT
TRBJ2-7 TRBV20-1 few TRBD1 CSAEITGTGRHEQYF TGCAGTGCCGAAATAACCGGGACAGGTCGGCACGAGCAGTACTTC
TRBJ1-5 TRBV12-3/TRBV12-4 few - CASSLGFRDPQHF TGTGCCAGCAGTTTGGGGTTTCGGGATCCCCAGCATTTT
TRBJ2-1 TRBV20-1 - - CSARDAGTPYNEQFF TGCAGTGCTAGAGACGCCGGGACCCCCTACAATGAGCAGTTCTTC
TRBJ1-5 TRBV7-6 - TRBD1 CASSHGTGEQPQHF TGTGCCAGCAGCCACGGGACAGGGGAACAGCCCCAGCATTTT
TRBJ1-5 TRBV27 - TRBD1 CASSSRGYNQPQHF TGTGCCAGCAGTTCCAGGGGGTACAATCAGCCCCAGCATTTT
TRBJ2-5 TRBV6-2/TRBV6-3 - - CASRPGAVDGETQYF TGTGCCAGCAGGCCAGGAGCGGTGGATGGAGAGACCCAGTACTTC
TRBJ2-7 TRBV29-1 many - CSVEGPRGGEQYF TGCAGCGTTGAAGGCCCCAGGGGTGGCGAGCAGTACTTC
TRBJ2-3 TRBV7-3 - - CASSLIPSIDTQYF TGTGCCAGCAGCTTAATTCCTAGTATTGATACGCAGTATTTT
TRBJ2-2 TRBV5-6 few - CASRLGPGELFF TGTGCCAGCAGGTTGGGCCCCGGGGAGCTGTTTTTT
TRBJ2-7 TRBV7-2 few TRBD2 CASSLAASGTYEQYF TGTGCCAGCAGCTTAGCCGCTAGCGGGACCTACGAGCAGTACTTC
TRBJ1-1 TRBV20-1 - TRBD1 CSAGTDTEAFF TGCAGTGCTGGGACAGACACTGAAGCTTTCTTT
TRBJ2-7 TRBV30 few - CAWSAPRGGTAYEQYF TGTGCCTGGAGTGCACCCCGAGGCGGGACAGCCTACGAGCAGTACTTC
TRBJ2-5 TRBV5-4 few - CASSPGLTSAETQYF TGTGCCAGCAGCCCGGGACTTACTTCGGCTGAGACCCAGTACTTC
TRBJ2-7 TRBV20-1 few TRBD1 CSAMTGATYEQYF TGCAGTGCTATGACAGGGGCCACCTACGAGCAGTACTTC
TRBJ2-2 TRBV20-1 - TRBD2 CSARSGRGNGELFF TGCAGTGCTCGTAGCGGGAGAGGGAACGGGGAGCTGTTTTTT
TRBJ2-3 TRBV12-3/TRBV12-4 few - CASSPTPGPDTQYF TGTGCCAGCAGCCCAACCCCGGGGCCAGATACGCAGTATTTT
TRBJ1-2 TRBV5-6 few - CASSLQVPVDGYTF TGTGCCAGCAGCCTACAGGTGCCCGTGGATGGCTACACCTTC
TRBJ2-2 TRBV5-5 - - CASHGRMAEGGELFF TGTGCCAGCCACGGGCGGATGGCTGAAGGGGGGGAGCTGTTTTTT
TRBJ2-7 TRBV27 - - CASSSRQGGNEQYF TGTGCCAGCAGTTCTCGACAGGGAGGAAACGAGCAGTACTTC
TRBJ1-1 TRBV10-2 - - CASSDRVAEAFF TGCGCCAGCAGTGACAGGGTGGCTGAAGCTTTCTTT
TRBJ1-2 TRBV12-3/TRBV12-4 - - CASSSGVRYGYTF TGTGCCAGCAGTTCAGGGGTTCGGTATGGCTACACCTTC
TRBJ1-2 TRBV12-3/TRBV12-4 - - CASSYSGLGYGYTF TGTGCCAGCAGTTACTCAGGTTTAGGCTATGGCTACACCTTC
TRBJ2-7 TRBV28 - - CASSTSGTPVFYEQYF TGTGCCAGCAGCACATCCGGGACCCCGGTCTTCTACGAGCAGTACTTC
TRBJ2-1 TRBV7-2 few - CASSYGTSGSEQFF TGTGCCAGCAGCTACGGGACCTCTGGTAGTGAGCAGTTCTTC
TRBJ2-1 TRBV7-2 - TRBD2 CASSARTSYNEQFF TGTGCCAGCAGCGCCCGGACTAGCTACAATGAGCAGTTCTTC